The source of this T cell receptor beta chain is a study of OX40 agonist ivuxolimab in advanced cancers. Overall study: Ivuxolimab was administered intravenously to patients at 0.01 to 10 mg/kg every 2 weeks. Findings and caveats of the study: CD8+ T cells showed, on average, more clonal expansion than CD4+ cells.

Assay: immunoSEQ multiplex PCR; the TCRdb copy retains only in-frame clones and omits some. The table records roughly 90,000 clones, roughly 90% of them present only once. This CDR3 has 13 residues. Per germline, CDR1 SNHLY and CDR2 FYNNEI. In regard to this clone: Its target is unknown. Sequence at one end of the junction differs from germline and may be a read error.

The source was CD4+ or CD8+ T cells sorted from blood, collected in a trial of the OX40 agonist ivuxolimab. The source of this sequence is an adult with an advanced solid tumor such as melanoma, head and neck, liver or kidney cancer. The chain joins TRBV2 to TRBJ2-2; TRBD1 might be the D (5 bases). As DNA, the CDR3 is TGTGTCAGCAGGGCGGACACAACCGGGGAGCTGTTTTTT. Translation gives CVSRADTTGELFF.